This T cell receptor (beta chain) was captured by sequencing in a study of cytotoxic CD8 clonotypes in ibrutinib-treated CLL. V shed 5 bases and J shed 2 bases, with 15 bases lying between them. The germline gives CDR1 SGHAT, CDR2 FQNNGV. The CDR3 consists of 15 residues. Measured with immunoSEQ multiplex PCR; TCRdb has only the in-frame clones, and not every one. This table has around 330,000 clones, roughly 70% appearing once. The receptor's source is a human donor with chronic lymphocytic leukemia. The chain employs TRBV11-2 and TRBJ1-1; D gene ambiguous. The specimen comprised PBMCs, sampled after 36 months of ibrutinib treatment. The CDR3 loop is CASSTMGSYNTEAFF. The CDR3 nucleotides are TGTGCCAGCAGCACAATGGGGAGCTATAACACTGAAGCTTTCTTT. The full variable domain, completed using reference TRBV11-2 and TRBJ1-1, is EAGVAQSPRYKIIEKRQSVAFWCNPISGHATLYWYQQILGQGPKLLIQFQNNGVVDDSQLPKDRFSAERLKGVDSTLKIQPAKLEDSAVYLCASSTMGSYNTEAFFGQGTRLTVV.